The present entry profiles one T cell receptor (beta chain) with its context. Its target is unknown. The CDR3 spans 13 residues. J lost 2 bases, V lost 3 bases, and 0 bases had no gene match. Per germline, CDR1 SGHVS and CDR2 FQNEAQ. Clones were sequenced by immunoSEQ multiplex PCR, and TCRdb holds only the in-frame ones, with some missing. The sample has 110,000 or so clones; around 84% are singletons. Second doses were pooled across both intervals (about 4 or about 12 weeks). These data are taken from a study of T cell responses to AZD1222 COVID-19 vaccine. Study-level points and caveats: Donors were mostly white British, more females; clonal diversity possibly underestimated. At study baseline, merely about 6 AZD1222 recipients were seropositive.

This sample comprised peripheral blood, obtained 28 days after the second AZD1222 dose. This receptor was identified in an adult who received the AZD1222 COVID-19 vaccine. The V and J genes are TRBV7-8 and TRBJ2-7; 8 positions agree with TRBD1. CDR3 in amino acids: CASSLDRAYEQYF. Written as DNA, the CDR3 is TGTGCCAGCAGCTTGGACAGGGCCTACGAGCAGTACTTC.